These T cell receptor beta chains were read from a single sample in a study of blood T cell repertoires in COVID-19. TCRdb's copy holds only in-frame clones and misses some; the assay was immunoSEQ multiplex PCR. The sample has about 190,000 clones, around 80% seen once; the top ten hold over 13%. The sequenced sample consisted of peripheral blood. These receptors were collected from a young man with active or convalescent COVID-19. CDR3s include the opening cysteine and the closing phenylalanine or tryptophan. Fields, in order: clone size, J gene, D gene, V gene, CDR3 protein, CDR3 DNA. D genes are given only for firm matches. Some rows mark clone size as missing; the rest say once, few, many or name a class of expanded clone.

>NA|TRBJ1-1|TRBD1|TRBV18
CASSPRTGEAFF
TGTGCCAGCTCACCCCGGACAGGGGAAGCTTTCTTT
>NA|TRBJ2-5|TRBD2|TRBV9
CASSEGRGPQETQYF
TGTGCCAGCAGCGAGGGGAGGGGCCCCCAAGAGACCCAGTACTTC
>NA|TRBJ1-4|NA|TRBV27
CASRGGGAANEKLFF
TGTGCCAGCAGGGGGGGAGGGGCAGCTAATGAAAAACTGTTTTTT
>NA|TRBJ2-2|TRBD1|TRBV14
CASSGQGASGELFF
TGTGCCAGCAGCGGGCAGGGGGCGTCCGGGGAGCTGTTTTTT
>NA|TRBJ2-7|NA|TRBV7-9
CASSFGNYEQYF
TGTGCCAGCAGCTTTGGCAACTACGAGCAGTACTTC
>NA|TRBJ1-3|NA|TRBV4-3
CASSLSSGNTIYF
TGCGCCAGCAGTCTCAGCTCTGGAAACACCATATATTTT
>NA|TRBJ2-2|TRBD1|TRBV7-3
CASSLDGTGLNTGELFF
TGTGCCAGCAGCTTAGATGGGACAGGACTGAACACCGGGGAGCTGTTTTTT
>NA|TRBJ1-6|TRBD1|TRBV2
CAQSGTGTNSPLHF
TGTGCCCAATCAGGGACAGGTACTAATTCACCCCTCCACTTT
>NA|TRBJ1-1|NA|TRBV10-3
CAISSNTEAFF
TGTGCCATCAGCAGTAACACTGAAGCTTTCTTT
>NA|TRBJ2-1|TRBD2|TRBV5-4
CASSLLGTSGRGINEQFF
TGTGCCAGCAGCTTGTTGGGGACTAGCGGGAGGGGGATCAATGAGCAGTTCTTC
>NA|TRBJ1-4|TRBD1|TRBV11-2
CASSLRLGTAPNEKLFF
TGTGCCAGCAGCTTAAGACTTGGGACAGCTCCTAATGAAAAACTGTTTTTT
>NA|TRBJ2-1|NA|TRBV19
CASSIDHGALINNEQFF
TGTGCCAGTAGTATAGATCATGGGGCATTGATAAACAATGAGCAGTTCTTC
>few|TRBJ2-7|NA|TRBV19
CASKRDSGRYEQYF
TGTGCCAGCAAACGGGACTCTGGCCGCTACGAGCAGTACTTC